This entry is about one T cell receptor (beta chain). The data were obtained in a study of blood T cell repertoires in COVID-19. About the study: Some COVID-19 samples were acute and others convalescent; all came from the United States, Italy and Spain. The cDNA or gDNA used as material had been derived from T cells, B-cell-depleted T cells, or PBMCs.

The CDR3 has 11 amino acids. V was shortened by 7 bases and J by 1 base, with 7 bases between the two germline ends. The V gene's germline CDR1 is DFQATT and CDR2 SNEGSKA (reference sequence). Per the authors' pipeline: Researchers report that nucleated cell counts were estimated from reference gene primer amplification. TCRdb's table, derived via immunoSEQ multiplex PCR, lists solely in-frame clones and lacks some. That table gives V, J and clone size, and the DNA gave D and trimming. The data show 130,000 to 150,000 clones, with approximately 80% seen just once and 6.5% to 8.5% held by the top ten.

The chain recombines TRBV20-1 with TRBJ1-1; D uncertain. The clonotype originates from a human donor with acute or convalescent COVID-19. The donor label of this sample is uncertain. The specimen sequenced was peripheral blood. This CDR3 is CSGEANTEAFF. The CDR3 DNA is TGCAGTGGGGAGGCGAACACTGAAGCTTTCTTT.